The TCR beta chain under discussion was sequenced for a study of blood T cell repertoires in COVID-19. About the study: T cells, B-cell-depleted T cells, or PBMCs provided the cDNA or gDNA that served as material.

Germline CDR1 is SNHLY and CDR2 is FYNNEI. V lost 1 base, J lost 6 bases, and 10 bases lay in between. This CDR3 region has 14 residues. Original analysis: Scientists estimated how many nucleated cells there were by amplifying reference gene primers. Measured with immunoSEQ multiplex PCR; TCRdb has only the in-frame clones, and not every one. V, J and clone size are those of that table, while D and trimming were read from the DNA. The sample has about 180,000 clones; roughly 89% are singletons. The chain has TRBV2 and TRBJ1-5; possible D gene TRBD1, 5 bases. Sequencing used PBMCs or T cells enriched from blood (not recorded which). This TCR was sampled from a woman between 40 and 55 years old with acute COVID-19. The CDR3 is CASSEEQGGQPQHF. DNA of the CDR3: TGTGCCAGCAGTGAAGAGCAGGGTGGTCAGCCCCAGCATTTT.